The next 4 T cell receptor beta chains were all read from a single sample in a study of technical replicates of blood from four donors. Sequencing used immunoSEQ multiplex PCR; TCRdb keeps in-frame clones, though not all of them. Here the sample spans about 69,000 clones, approximately 88% being singletons. Sequencing was done on a sample of PBMCs. Receptor source: a human donor in good health. Some clones in this sample may be carry-over from other donors' samples.

The chain uses TRBV4-2 and TRBJ2-2; 7 positions match TRBD2. This CDR3 contains 15 residues. Unmatched junction bases numbered 9, after V lost 0 bases and J lost 11 bases. The germline V gene encodes CDR1 LGHNA and CDR2 YNFKEQ. The CDR3 sequence is CASSQDRGGPAELFF. The CDR3 nucleotides read TGTGCCAGCAGCCAAGATCGCGGGGGACCGGCCGAGCTGTTTTTT.

This chain joins TRBV5-1 and TRBJ2-5; 9 nucleotides line up with TRBD2. V dropped 0 bases and J dropped 4; count of bases not matched to a gene: 10. The CDR3 has 17 residues. Germline V lookup: CDR1 SGHRS, CDR2 YFSETQ. This CDR3 reads CASSLAGGRAVGETQYF. CDR3 in DNA: TGCGCCAGCAGCTTGGCCGGCGGGAGGGCCGTTGGAGAGACCCAGTACTTC.

This chain connects TRBV4-3 to TRBJ2-2; D is unresolved. Germline values: CDR1 LGHNA, CDR2 YSLEER. CDR3 length equals 17 residues. The V end was cut by 1 base, the J end by 6 bases, with 18 bases between. The CDR3 region has the DNA TGCGCCAGCAGCCAAGCGATTCTTGTCAGCGACCCCGGGGAGCTGTTTTTT. Its translation: CASSQAILVSDPGELFF.

This chain joins TRBV2 and TRBJ1-5; D gene unclear. CDR3 length equals 15 residues. V was trimmed by 6 bases and J by 1 base, leaving 13 bases between them. The germline CDR1 and CDR2 sequences are SNHLY and FYNNEI. The CDR3 nucleotides read TGTGCCAGCAGCCCCGGACCGGGGAGCAATCAGCCCCAGCATTTT. This translates into CASSPGPGSNQPQHF.